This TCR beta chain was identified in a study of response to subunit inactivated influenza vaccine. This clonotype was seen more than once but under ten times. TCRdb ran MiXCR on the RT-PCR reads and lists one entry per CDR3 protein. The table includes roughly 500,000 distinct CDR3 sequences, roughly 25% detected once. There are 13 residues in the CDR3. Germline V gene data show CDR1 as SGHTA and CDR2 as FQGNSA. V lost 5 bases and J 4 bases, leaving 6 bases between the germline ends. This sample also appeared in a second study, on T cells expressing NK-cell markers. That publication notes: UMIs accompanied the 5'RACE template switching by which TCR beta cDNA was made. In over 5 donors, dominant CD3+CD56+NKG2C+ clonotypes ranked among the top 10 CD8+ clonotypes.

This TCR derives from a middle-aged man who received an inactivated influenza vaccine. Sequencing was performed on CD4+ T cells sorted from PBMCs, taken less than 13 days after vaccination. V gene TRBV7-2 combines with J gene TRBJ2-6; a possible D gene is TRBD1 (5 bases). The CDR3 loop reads CASSRTGANVLTF. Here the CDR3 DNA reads TGTGCCAGCAGCCGGACAGGGGCCAACGTCCTGACTTTC.